A single sample is the source of the 29 T cell receptor beta chains below, sequenced in a study of diagnostic markers for celiac disease. TCRdb processed the reads again and assigns one entry to each CDR3 protein, with no DNA. The table for this sample gives around 8,000 distinct CDR3 sequences. Sequenced material: either unsorted cells or a sorted T cell fraction (not recorded which). Receptors originate from a human donor. This table probably holds off-target reads from a library built for another chain.

Judged by frequency, this clonotype is medium-sized. The chain joins TRBV9 to TRBJ1-1; TCRdb picks TRBD1, but there is no DNA to check that call. The V gene's germline CDR1 is SGDLS and CDR2 YYNGEE. CDR3 length equals 12 residues. The chain's CDR3 is CASSDLTAGAIF.

CDR3 sequence: CASSLRLPRLGETQYF. The rearrangement links TRBV12-3 or TRBV12-4 to TRBJ2-5. CDR3 length equals 16 residues.

This chain joins TRBV7-8 and TRBJ2-4; TCRdb selects TRBD1, and the lack of DNA leaves this call unchecked. This CDR3 has 15 amino acids. Germline V gives CDR1 SGHVS, CDR2 FQNEAQ. The CDR3 reads CASSPWGVRGNIQYF.

The chain uses TRBV14 and TRBJ2-3; TCRdb's D call, TRBD1, is unchecked because there is no DNA. The CDR3 length is 15 residues. Germline V gene lookup returns CDR1 SGHDN and CDR2 FVKESK. Here the CDR3 reads CASSLKQAFADTQYF.

The chain joins TRBV4-2 to TRBJ2-2. Germline CDR1 and CDR2: LGHNA and YNFKEQ. This CDR3 has 14 amino acids. The CDR3 sequence: CASSQDLRAGELFF.

This rearrangement joins TRBV10-2 to TRBJ1-2. The CDR3 spans 13 residues. The germline gives CDR1 WSHSY, CDR2 SAAADI. The CDR3 reads CASSERRLYGYTF.

This chain links TRBV9 with TRBJ1-2; the D call from TCRdb, TRBD1, cannot be confirmed without DNA. Germline CDR1 reads SGDLS; CDR2 reads YYNGEE. The CDR3 is 14 residues long. The CDR3 region is CASSLRGGPYGYTF.

This sequence joins TRBV6-2 or TRBV6-3 and TRBJ2-5; TCRdb's assignment of TRBD2 cannot be checked, as there is no DNA. This CDR3 is 15 amino acids long. Germline-derived CDR1 and CDR2 are MNHEY and SVGEGT. This CDR3 is CASSYGRTSGKTQYF.

Judged by frequency, this clonotype is medium-sized (0.01 to 0.1%). V usage is TRBV20-1 and J usage is TRBJ2-1; checking the TCRdb D call of TRBD2 is not possible without DNA. CDR3 length: 16 residues. The germline gives CDR1 DFQATT, CDR2 SNEGSKA (reference sequence). The CDR3 here is CSASYTTGDLMNEQFF.

The chain recombines TRBV18 with TRBJ2-1; TCRdb's D gene call, TRBD2, goes unchecked for lack of DNA. Germline lookup yields CDR1 KGHSH and CDR2 LQKENI. The CDR3 is 16 amino acids. CDR3: CASSPSMMLGLNEQFF.

The gene calls are TRBV5-1 and TRBJ2-7; the D call from TCRdb, TRBD2, cannot be confirmed without DNA. Per the germline V gene, CDR1 is SGHRS and CDR2 is YFSETQ. This CDR3 has 19 amino acids. The chain's CDR3 is CASSLGQGGLAVPLGEQYF.

The chain has TRBV2 and TRBJ1-6. From germline, CDR1 is SNHLY and CDR2 FYNNEI. CDR3 length equals 14 residues. CDR3 sequence reads: CASSQSSYNSPLHF. Filled out from reference TRBV2 and TRBJ1-6, the complete variable domain reads EPEVTQTPSHQVTQMGQEVILRCVPISNHLYFYWYRQILGQKVEFLVSFYNNEISEKSEIFDDQFSVERPDGSNFTLKIRSTKLEDSAMYFCASSQSSYNSPLHFGNGTRLTVT.

The V call is TRBV20-1, the J call TRBJ2-1; the TCRdb D gene call, TRBD2, has no DNA to confirm it. Germline CDR1 and CDR2: DFQATT and SNEGSKA (reference sequence). The length of the CDR3 is 14 residues. CDR3: CSAGPLAVYNEQFF.

The genes are TRBV30 and TRBJ1-4. The CDR3 sequence is 12 residues long. Germline V CDR1 and CDR2: GTSNPN, SVGIG (reference sequence). CDR3 in amino acids: CAWSRQGGKLFF.

This clonotype ranks as medium-sized in terms of frequency. The rearrangement uses TRBV25-1 and TRBJ2-3. The CDR3 covers 13 residues. The germline V gene has CDR1 MGHDK and CDR2 SYGVNS. The CDR3 sequence: CASSEYETDTQYF.

The chain combines TRBV6-2 or TRBV6-3 with TRBJ2-7. The CDR3 consists of 11 residues. Germline V gene lookup returns CDR1 MNHEY and CDR2 SVGEGT. CDR3 sequence: CASSAFYEQYF.

The chain joins TRBV4-2 to TRBJ1-2. CDR3 length equals 14 residues. Germline CDR1 and CDR2: LGHNA and YNFKEQ. The CDR3 sequence: CASSQAGEDYGYTF.

The rearrangement uses TRBV24-1 and TRBJ2-5; TCRdb proposes TRBD2, but this gene call is untestable without DNA. Germline CDR1 is KGHDR and CDR2 is SFDVKD. This CDR3 spans 15 amino acids. CDR3 residues: CATSSGAGVRETQYF.

This clonotype is labeled medium-sized based on frequency. The rearrangement joins TRBV20-1 to TRBJ2-5; the D gene TCRdb calls, TRBD2, cannot be checked with no DNA. CDR3 length: 16 residues. CDR1 is DFQATT and CDR2 is SNEGSKA in the germline V gene (reference sequence). This CDR3 reads CSASWFQRGGLETQYF.

The chain has TRBV20-1 and TRBJ1-2; the TRBD1 assignment by TCRdb is unverifiable without DNA. Per germline, CDR1 DFQATT and CDR2 SNEGSKA (reference sequence). The CDR3 sequence is 11 residues long. CDR3 loop: CSATGHYGYTF.

V gene TRBV7-2 combines with J gene TRBJ1-2; TCRdb indicates TRBD1, and absent DNA this call remains unverified. CDR3 length: 12 residues. Germline lookup yields CDR1 SGHTA and CDR2 FQGNSA. CDR3 sequence reads: CASSLAQEGYTF.

V gene TRBV5-5 combines with J gene TRBJ2-6; TCRdb reports TRBD1, a call that lacks DNA to check it against. CDR3 length: 15 amino acids. The germline gives CDR1 SGHKS, CDR2 YYEKEE (reference sequence). The chain's CDR3 is CASTQRDFGANVLTF.

This clonotype is medium-sized by frequency. V gene TRBV29-1 combines with J gene TRBJ2-5. Per the germline V gene, CDR1 is SQVTM and CDR2 is ANQGSEA. The CDR3 has 13 residues. The CDR3 spells CSVDRPAQETQYF.

The gene calls are TRBV7-9 and TRBJ1-3. The CDR3 totals 12 residues. CDR1 SEHNR and CDR2 FQNEAQ come from the germline V gene (reference sequence). CDR3 amino acids: CASSLGGNTIYF. Together with reference TRBV7-9 and TRBJ1-3, the CDR3 gives the full variable domain: DTGVSQNPRHKITKRGQNVTFRCDPISEHNRLYWYRQTLGQGPEFLTYFQNEAQLEKSRLLSDRFSAERPKGSFSTLEIQRTEQGDSAMYLCASSLGGNTIYFGEGSWLTVV.

This clonotype is medium-sized by frequency. J is TRBJ2-5 and V is TRBV12-3 or TRBV12-4; the D call of TRBD2 rests on TCRdb alone, since no DNA is present to check it. The length of the CDR3 is 15 residues. CDR3 protein: CASSSGLAGGETQYF.

The chain recombines TRBV5-5 with TRBJ2-5; TCRdb calls TRBD1, which cannot be checked without DNA. The CDR3 spans 14 residues. Germline V gene lookup returns CDR1 SGHKS and CDR2 YYEKEE (reference sequence). The CDR3 sequence is CASSLSRGQETQYF.

This clonotype is labeled medium-sized based on frequency. This chain connects TRBV19 to TRBJ1-2; the TRBD1 assignment by TCRdb is unverifiable without DNA. CDR1 is LNHDA, CDR2 SQIVND, per germline (reference sequence). CDR3 length: 15 amino acids. This CDR3 is CASSITQGGNYGYTF.

The CDR3 loop reads CASSTLDRVYLNTEAFF. The chain links TRBV6-6 to TRBJ1-1; the D gene TCRdb calls, TRBD1, cannot be checked with no DNA. This CDR3 is built from 17 residues. From germline, CDR1 is MNHNY and CDR2 SVGAGI (reference sequence).

The J gene is TRBJ2-1, the V gene TRBV5-5; TCRdb designates TRBD1, a call that cannot be tested without DNA. From germline, CDR1 is SGHKS and CDR2 YYEKEE (reference sequence). The CDR3 runs 18 residues. The CDR3 sequence: CASSPNHRQPELYNEQFF. The full variable domain, with the rest looked up from reference TRBV5-5 and TRBJ2-1, is DAGVTQSPTHLIKTRGQQVTLRCSPISGHKSVSWYQQVLGQGPQFIFQYYEKEERGRGNFPDRFSARQFPNYSSELNVNALLLGDSALYLCASSPNHRQPELYNEQFFGPGTRLTVL.